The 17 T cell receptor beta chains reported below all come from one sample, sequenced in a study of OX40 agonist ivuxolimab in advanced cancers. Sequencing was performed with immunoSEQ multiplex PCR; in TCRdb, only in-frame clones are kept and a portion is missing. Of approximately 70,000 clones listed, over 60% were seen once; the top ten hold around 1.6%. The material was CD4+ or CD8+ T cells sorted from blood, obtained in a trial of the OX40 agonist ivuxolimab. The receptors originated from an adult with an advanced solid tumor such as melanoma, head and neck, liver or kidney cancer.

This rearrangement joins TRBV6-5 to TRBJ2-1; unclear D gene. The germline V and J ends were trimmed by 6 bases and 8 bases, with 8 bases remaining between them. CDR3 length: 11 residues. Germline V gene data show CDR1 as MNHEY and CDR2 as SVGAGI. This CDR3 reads CASRTRYEQFF. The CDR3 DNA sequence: TGTGCCAGCAGGACCAGATATGAGCAGTTCTTC.

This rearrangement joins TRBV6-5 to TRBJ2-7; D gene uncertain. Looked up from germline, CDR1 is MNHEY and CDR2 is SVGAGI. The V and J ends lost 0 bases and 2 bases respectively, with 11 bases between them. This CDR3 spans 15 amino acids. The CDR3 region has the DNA TGTGCCAGCAGTTACTCTGGACCGAATCCCTACGAGCAGTACTTC. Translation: CASSYSGPNPYEQYF.

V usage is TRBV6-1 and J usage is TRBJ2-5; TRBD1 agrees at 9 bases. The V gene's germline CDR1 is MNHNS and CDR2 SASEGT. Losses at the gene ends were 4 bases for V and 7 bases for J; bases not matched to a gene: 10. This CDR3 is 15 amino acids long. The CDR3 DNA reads TGTGCCAGCAGTGTGGATTGGGACAGGGTGGGGACCCAGTACTTC. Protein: CASSVDWDRVGTQYF.

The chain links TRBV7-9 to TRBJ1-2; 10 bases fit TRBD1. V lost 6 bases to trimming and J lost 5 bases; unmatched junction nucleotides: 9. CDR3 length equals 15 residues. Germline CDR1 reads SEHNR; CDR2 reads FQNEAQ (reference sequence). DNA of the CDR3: TGTGCCAGCAGTCCCCTGGGACAGGGGAGTTATGGCTACACCTTC. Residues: CASSPLGQGSYGYTF.

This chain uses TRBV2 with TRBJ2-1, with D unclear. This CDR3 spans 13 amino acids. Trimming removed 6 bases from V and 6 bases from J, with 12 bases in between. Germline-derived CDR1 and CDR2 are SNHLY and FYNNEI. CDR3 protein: CASRRLLLNEQFF. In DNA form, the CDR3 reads TGTGCCAGCAGGAGACTCCTACTCAATGAGCAGTTCTTC.

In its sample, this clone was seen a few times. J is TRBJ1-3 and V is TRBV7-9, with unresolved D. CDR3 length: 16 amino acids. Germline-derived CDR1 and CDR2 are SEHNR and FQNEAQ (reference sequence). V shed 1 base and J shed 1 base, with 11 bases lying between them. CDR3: CASSLGAAGSGNTIYF. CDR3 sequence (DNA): TGTGCCAGCAGCTTAGGGGCAGCTGGTTCTGGAAACACCATATATTTT. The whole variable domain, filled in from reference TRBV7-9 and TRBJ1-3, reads DTGVSQNPRHKITKRGQNVTFRCDPISEHNRLYWYRQTLGQGPEFLTYFQNEAQLEKSRLLSDRFSAERPKGSFSTLEIQRTEQGDSAMYLCASSLGAAGSGNTIYFGEGSWLTVV.

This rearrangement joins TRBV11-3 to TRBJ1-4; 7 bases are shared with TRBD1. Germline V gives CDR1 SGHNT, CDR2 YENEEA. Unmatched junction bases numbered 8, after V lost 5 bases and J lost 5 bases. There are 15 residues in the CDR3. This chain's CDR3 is CASSPGTAKNEKLFF. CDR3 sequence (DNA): TGTGCCAGCAGCCCAGGGACAGCCAAGAATGAAAAACTGTTTTTT.

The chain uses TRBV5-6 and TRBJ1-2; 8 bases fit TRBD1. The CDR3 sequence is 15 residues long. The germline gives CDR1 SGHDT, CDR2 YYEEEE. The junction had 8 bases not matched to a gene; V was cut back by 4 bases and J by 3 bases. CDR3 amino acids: CASSRSGGSDYGYTF. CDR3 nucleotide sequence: TGTGCCAGCAGCCGATCAGGGGGCTCTGACTATGGCTACACCTTC.

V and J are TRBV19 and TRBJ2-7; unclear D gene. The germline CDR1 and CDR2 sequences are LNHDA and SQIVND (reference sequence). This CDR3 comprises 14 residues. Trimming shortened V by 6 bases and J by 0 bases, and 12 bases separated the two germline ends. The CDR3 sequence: CASRSTEISYEQYF. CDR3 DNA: TGTGCCAGTAGATCGACTGAGATCTCCTACGAGCAGTACTTC.

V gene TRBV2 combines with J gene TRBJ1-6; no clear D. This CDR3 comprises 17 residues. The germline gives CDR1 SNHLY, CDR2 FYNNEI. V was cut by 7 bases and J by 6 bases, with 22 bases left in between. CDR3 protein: CASTSEDSTFRNSPLHF. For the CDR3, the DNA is TGTGCCAGCACCTCCGAAGATTCTACATTTCGTAATTCACCCCTCCACTTT.

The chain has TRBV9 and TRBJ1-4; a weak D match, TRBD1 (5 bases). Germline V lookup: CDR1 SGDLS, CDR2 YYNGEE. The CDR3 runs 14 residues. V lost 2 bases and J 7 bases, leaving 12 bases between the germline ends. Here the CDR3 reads CASSVQGGGEKLFF. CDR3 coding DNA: TGTGCCAGCAGCGTTCAGGGAGGTGGTGAAAAACTGTTTTTT. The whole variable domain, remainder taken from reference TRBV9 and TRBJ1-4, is DSGVTQTPKHLITATGQRVTLRCSPRSGDLSVYWYQQSLDQGLQFLIQYYNGEERAKGNILERFSAQQFPDLHSELNLSSLELGDSALYFCASSVQGGGEKLFFGSGTQLSVL.

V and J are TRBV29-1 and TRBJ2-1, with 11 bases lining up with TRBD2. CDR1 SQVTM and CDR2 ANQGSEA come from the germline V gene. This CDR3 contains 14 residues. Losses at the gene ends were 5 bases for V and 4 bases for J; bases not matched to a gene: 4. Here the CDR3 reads CSVTSGSGYNEQFF. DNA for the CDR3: TGCAGCGTTACTAGCGGGAGCGGGTACAATGAGCAGTTCTTC.

Here the CDR3 reads CASSTGTGIRKTEAFF. CDR3 DNA sequence: TGTGCCAGTAGTACCGGGACAGGGATTAGGAAAACTGAAGCTTTCTTT. The J gene is TRBJ1-1, the V gene TRBV19, with 9 positions matching TRBD1. After removal of 4 bases from V and 5 bases from J, the junction contained 11 bases not matched to a gene. Germline V gives CDR1 LNHDA, CDR2 SQIVND (reference sequence). This CDR3 spans 16 amino acids.

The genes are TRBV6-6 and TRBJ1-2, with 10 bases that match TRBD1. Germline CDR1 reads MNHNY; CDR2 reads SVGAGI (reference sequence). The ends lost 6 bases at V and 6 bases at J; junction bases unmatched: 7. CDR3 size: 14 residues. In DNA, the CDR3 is TGTGCCAGCAGGCCTAACGGACAGGGGGATGGCTACACCTTC. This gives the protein CASRPNGQGDGYTF.

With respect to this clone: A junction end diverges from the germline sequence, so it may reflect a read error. The CDR3 DNA reads TGTGCCAGCAGTGGAAGGGGGAGTCAGCCCCAACATTTT. It yields the protein CASSGRGSQPQHF. This chain connects TRBV6-4 to TRBJ1-5; possible D gene TRBD1, 6 bases. The length of the CDR3 is 13 residues. From germline, CDR1 is MRHNA and CDR2 SNTAGT.

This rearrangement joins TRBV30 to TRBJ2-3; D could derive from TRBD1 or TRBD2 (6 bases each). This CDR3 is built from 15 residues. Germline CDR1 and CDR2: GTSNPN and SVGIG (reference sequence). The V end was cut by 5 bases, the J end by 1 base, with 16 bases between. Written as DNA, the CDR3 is TGTGCCTGGGGCGTAGGGGGGCCCCGCACAGATACGCAGTATTTT. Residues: CAWGVGGPRTDTQYF. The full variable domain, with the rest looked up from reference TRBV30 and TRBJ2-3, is SQTIHQWPATLVQPVGSPLSLECTVEGTSNPNLYWYRQAAGRGLQLLFYSVGIGQISSEVPQNLSASRPQDRQFILSSKKLLLSDSGFYLCAWGVGGPRTDTQYFGPGTRLTVL.

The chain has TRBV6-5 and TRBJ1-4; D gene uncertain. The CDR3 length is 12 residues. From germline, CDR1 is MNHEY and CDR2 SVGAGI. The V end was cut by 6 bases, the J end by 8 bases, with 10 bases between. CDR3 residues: CASSRGREKLFF. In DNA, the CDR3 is TGTGCCAGCAGCCGGGGTCGAGAAAAACTGTTTTTT.